Below, one T cell receptor (beta chain) is given with its context. This clone's antigen is unknown. No quality values exist for individual bases; no much larger clone is one base distant. These data belong to a study of technical replicates of blood from four donors (dated by TCRdb to between 2016 and 2019). Library creation used the immunoSEQ multiplex PCR assay. TCRdb took this table from immuneACCESS and kept in-frame rearrangements with V and J called. Such tables lack part of the clones; where checked against another copy, unresolved V genes explain under half of the gap, and the rest is unexplained. The sample records tens of thousands of clones, roughly 89% of which are singletons. Jointly, the top ten make up under 0.4% of the sample. CDR1 SGHAT and CDR2 FQNNGV are derived from the germline V gene. The CDR3 goes from the cysteine to the phenylalanine over 14 residues. Left in the record is the CDR3 DNA by itself, 42 bases read in frame from the first base. V loses 4 bases, J loses 1 base, and the germline ends lie 10 bases apart.

The rearrangement combines TRBV11-2 with TRBJ1-2, and possibly TRBD1, on 6 matching bases. This receptor was identified in a human donor in good health. Some clones in this sample may be carry-over from other donors' samples. Sequencing was done on a sample of T cells isolated from PBMCs. The bases are TGTGCCAGCAGCTCTCCGGACAGTAACTATGGCTACACCTTC. Its amino acids are CASSSPDSNYGYTF.